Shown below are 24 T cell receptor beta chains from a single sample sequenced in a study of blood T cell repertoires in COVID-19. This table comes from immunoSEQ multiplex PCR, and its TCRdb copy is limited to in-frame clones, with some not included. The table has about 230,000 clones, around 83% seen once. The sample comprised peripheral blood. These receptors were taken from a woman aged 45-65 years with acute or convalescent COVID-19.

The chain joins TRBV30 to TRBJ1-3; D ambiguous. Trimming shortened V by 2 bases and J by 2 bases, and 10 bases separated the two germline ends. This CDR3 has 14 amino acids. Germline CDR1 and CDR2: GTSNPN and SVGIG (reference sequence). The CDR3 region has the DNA TGTGCCTGGAGTACTACGGCCCCTGGAAACACCATATATTTT. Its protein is CAWSTTAPGNTIYF.

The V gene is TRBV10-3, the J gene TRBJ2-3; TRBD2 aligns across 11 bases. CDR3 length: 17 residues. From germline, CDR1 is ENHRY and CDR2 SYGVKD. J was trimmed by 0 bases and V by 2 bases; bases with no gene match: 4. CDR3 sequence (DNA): TGTGCCATCAGTGAGACTAGCGGGGGACCTAGCACAGATACGCAGTATTTT. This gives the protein CAISETSGGPSTDTQYF.

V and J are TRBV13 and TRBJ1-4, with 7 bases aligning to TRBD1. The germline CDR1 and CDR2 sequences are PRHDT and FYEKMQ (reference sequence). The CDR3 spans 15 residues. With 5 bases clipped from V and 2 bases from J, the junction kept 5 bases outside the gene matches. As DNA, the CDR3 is TGTGCCAGCAGCGCCCTGACAGGGACTAATGAAAAACTGTTTTTT. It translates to CASSALTGTNEKLFF.

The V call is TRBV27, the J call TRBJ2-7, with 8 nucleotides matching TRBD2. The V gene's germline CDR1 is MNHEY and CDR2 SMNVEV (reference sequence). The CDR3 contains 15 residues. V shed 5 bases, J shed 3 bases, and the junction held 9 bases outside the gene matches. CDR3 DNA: TGTGCCAGCAGTACGACGAACGGGAGGGTCTACGAGCAGTACTTC. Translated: CASSTTNGRVYEQYF.

The CDR3 nucleotides are TGTGCCAGCAGTGAAGGCCGGGTTTTGACTAATGAAAAACTGTTTTTT. It translates to CASSEGRVLTNEKLFF. The genes are TRBV2 and TRBJ1-4, with unresolved D. Trimming shortened V by 1 base and J by 2 bases, and 11 bases separated the two germline ends. The CDR3 has 16 amino acids. Germline CDR1 and CDR2: SNHLY and FYNNEI.

CDR3 sequence reads: CASRTQGTNYGYTF. The CDR3 DNA follows: TGTGCCAGTAGGACCCAGGGGACTAACTATGGCTACACCTTC. The chain carries TRBV19 and TRBJ1-2; perhaps TRBD1 as D (6 bases). Germline V gene data show CDR1 as LNHDA and CDR2 as SQIVND (reference sequence). Trimming stripped 6 bases from V and 0 bases from J, with 11 bases between. This CDR3 spans 14 amino acids.

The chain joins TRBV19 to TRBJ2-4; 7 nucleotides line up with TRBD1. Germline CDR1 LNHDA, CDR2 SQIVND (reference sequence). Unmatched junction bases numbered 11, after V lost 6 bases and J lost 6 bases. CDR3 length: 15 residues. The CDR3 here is CASSNPRQGSNIQYF. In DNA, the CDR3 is TGTGCCAGTAGCAACCCCAGACAGGGTTCAAACATTCAGTACTTC.

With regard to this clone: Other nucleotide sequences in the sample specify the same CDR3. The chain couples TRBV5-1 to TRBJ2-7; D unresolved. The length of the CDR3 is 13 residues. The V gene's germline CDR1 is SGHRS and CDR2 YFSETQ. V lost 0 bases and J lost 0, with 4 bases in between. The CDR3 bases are TGCGCCAGCAGCTTGGGCAGCTCCTACGAGCAGTACTTC. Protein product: CASSLGSSYEQYF.

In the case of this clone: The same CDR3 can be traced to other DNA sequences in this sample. CDR3 region: CASSPTGISYEQYF. The CDR3 DNA reads as TGTGCCAGCAGCCCAACCGGGATCTCCTACGAGCAGTACTTC. The V and J genes are TRBV11-2 and TRBJ2-7; tentative D call: TRBD2 (5 bases). CDR3 size: 14 residues. V was cut by 5 bases and J by 0 bases, with 11 bases left in between. CDR1 is SGHAT and CDR2 is FQNNGV in the germline V gene.

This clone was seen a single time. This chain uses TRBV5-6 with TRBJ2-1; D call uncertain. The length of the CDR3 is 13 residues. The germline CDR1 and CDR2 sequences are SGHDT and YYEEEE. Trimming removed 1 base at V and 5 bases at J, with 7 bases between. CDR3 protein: CASSLSLDNEQFF. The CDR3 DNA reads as TGTGCCAGCAGCTTGTCTCTTGACAATGAGCAGTTCTTC.

This CDR3 is CASSLTGTSGRAAQFF. Here the CDR3 DNA reads TGCGCCAGCAGCTTGACCGGGACTAGCGGCCGCGCAGCGCAGTTCTTC. The chain uses TRBV5-1 and TRBJ2-1; 11 bases align to TRBD2. This CDR3 is 16 amino acids long. Germline V gene sequence: CDR1 SGHRS, CDR2 YFSETQ. Trimming cost V 1 base and J 12 bases; bases outside gene matches: 12.

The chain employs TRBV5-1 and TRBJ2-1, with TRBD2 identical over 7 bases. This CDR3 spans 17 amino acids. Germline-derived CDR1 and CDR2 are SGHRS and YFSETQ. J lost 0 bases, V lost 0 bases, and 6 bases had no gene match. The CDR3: CASSLDLAVSSYNEQFF. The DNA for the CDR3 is TGCGCCAGCAGCTTGGATCTAGCGGTAAGCTCCTACAATGAGCAGTTCTTC.

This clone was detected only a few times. The CDR3: CASSLGLMGQMNTEAFF. CDR3 nucleotides: TGTGCCAGCAGCTTAGGTCTAATGGGACAGATGAACACTGAAGCTTTCTTT. The rearrangement joins TRBV7-2 to TRBJ1-1; 7 positions agree with TRBD1. The CDR3 is 17 amino acids. Germline loops: CDR1 SGHTA, CDR2 FQGNSA. V gave up 1 base and J gave up 0 bases; unmatched junction bases: 8.

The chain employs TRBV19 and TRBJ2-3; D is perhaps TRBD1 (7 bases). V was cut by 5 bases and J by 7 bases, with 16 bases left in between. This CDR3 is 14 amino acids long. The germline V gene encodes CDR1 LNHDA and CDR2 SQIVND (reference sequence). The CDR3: CASSQGGRQNTQYF. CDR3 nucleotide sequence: TGTGCCAGTAGTCAGGGGGGACGGCAAAATACGCAGTATTTT.

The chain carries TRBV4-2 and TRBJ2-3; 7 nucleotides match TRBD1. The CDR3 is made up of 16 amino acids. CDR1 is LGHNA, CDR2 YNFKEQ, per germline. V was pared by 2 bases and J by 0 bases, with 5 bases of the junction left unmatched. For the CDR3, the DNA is TGTGCCAGCAGCCAACTCGACAGGGTTAGCACAGATACGCAGTATTTT. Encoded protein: CASSQLDRVSTDTQYF.

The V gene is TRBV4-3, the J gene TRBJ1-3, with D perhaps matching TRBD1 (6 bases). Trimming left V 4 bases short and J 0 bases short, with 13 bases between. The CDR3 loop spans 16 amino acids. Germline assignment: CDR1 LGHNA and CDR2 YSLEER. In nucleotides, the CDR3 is TGCGCCAGCAGCCCCGAAGACAGGCTCTCTGGAAACACCATATATTTT. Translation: CASSPEDRLSGNTIYF.

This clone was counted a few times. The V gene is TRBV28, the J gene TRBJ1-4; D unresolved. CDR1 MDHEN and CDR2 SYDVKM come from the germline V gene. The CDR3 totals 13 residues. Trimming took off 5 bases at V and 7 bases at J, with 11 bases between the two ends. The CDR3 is CASSQTQPEKLFF. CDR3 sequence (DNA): TGTGCCAGCAGTCAGACACAACCTGAAAAACTGTTTTTT.

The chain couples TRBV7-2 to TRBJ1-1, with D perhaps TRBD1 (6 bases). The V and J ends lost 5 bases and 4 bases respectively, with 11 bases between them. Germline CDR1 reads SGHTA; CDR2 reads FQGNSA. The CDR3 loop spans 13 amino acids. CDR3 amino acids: CASSIGQTTEAFF. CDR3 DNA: TGTGCCAGCAGCATAGGACAGACCACTGAAGCTTTCTTT.

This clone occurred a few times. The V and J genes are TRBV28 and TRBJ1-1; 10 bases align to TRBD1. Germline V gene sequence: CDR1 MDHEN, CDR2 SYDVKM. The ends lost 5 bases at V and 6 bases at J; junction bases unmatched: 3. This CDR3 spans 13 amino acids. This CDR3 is CASSPTGGAEAFF. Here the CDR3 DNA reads TGTGCCAGCAGTCCGACAGGGGGCGCTGAAGCTTTCTTT.

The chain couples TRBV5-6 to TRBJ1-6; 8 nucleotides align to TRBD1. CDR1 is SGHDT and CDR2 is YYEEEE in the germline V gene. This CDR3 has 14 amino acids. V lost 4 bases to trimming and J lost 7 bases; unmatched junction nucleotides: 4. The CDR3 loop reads CASSQTGANSPLHF. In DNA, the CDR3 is TGTGCCAGCAGCCAGACAGGGGCCAATTCACCCCTCCACTTT.

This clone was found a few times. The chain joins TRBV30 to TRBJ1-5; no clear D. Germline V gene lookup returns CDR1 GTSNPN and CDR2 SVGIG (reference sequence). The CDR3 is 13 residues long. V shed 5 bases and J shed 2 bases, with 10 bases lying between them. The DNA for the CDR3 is TGTGCCTGGGCCCCGCGCGGCAATCAGCCCCAGCATTTT. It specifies CAWAPRGNQPQHF.

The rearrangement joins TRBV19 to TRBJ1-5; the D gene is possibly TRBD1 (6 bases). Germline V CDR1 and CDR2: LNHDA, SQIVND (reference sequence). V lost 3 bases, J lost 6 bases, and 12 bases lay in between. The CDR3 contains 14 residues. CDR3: CASSISGESQPQHF. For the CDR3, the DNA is TGTGCCAGTAGTATTTCAGGGGAAAGTCAGCCCCAGCATTTT.

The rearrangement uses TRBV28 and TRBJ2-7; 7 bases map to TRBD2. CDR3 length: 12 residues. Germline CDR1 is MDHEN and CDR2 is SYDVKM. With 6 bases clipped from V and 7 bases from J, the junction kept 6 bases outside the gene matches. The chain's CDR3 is CASRLAAREQYF. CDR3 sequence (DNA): TGTGCCAGCAGGCTAGCGGCCAGAGAGCAGTACTTC.

In DNA, the CDR3 is TGTGCCAGCAGACTTTTAGGGGGGGGCGGCTACACCTTC. This codes for CASRLLGGGGYTF. The chain combines TRBV12-3 or TRBV12-4 with TRBJ1-2, with D perhaps TRBD1 (6 bases). The CDR3 extends over 13 amino acids. V shed 6 bases and J shed 8 bases, with 16 bases lying between them.